A single sample gave rise to the 27 T cell receptor beta chains below, sequenced in a study of cytomegalovirus exposure and HLA in healthy donors. Primers for the PCR totalled 60 Vbeta and 13 Jbeta. The table came from immunoSEQ multiplex PCR; TCRdb's copy has only in-frame clones and leaves some out. This sample carries roughly 34,000 clones, roughly 69% of them seen once, and the ten largest clones take around 7%. Sequencing input: PBMCs. Receptor source: a man aged 30 to 39 in good health and CMV-seronegative.

The V call is TRBV10-2, the J call TRBJ1-1; 7 bases match TRBD1. This CDR3 is built from 15 residues. Germline loops: CDR1 WSHSY, CDR2 SAAADI. J lost 8 bases, V lost 0 bases, and 9 bases had no gene match. CDR3: CASSESSGQAGEAFF. Written as DNA, the CDR3 is TGCGCCAGCAGTGAGTCCTCCGGACAGGCTGGGGAAGCTTTCTTT.

The rearrangement links TRBV4-3 to TRBJ2-1; 10 nucleotides line up with TRBD2. The CDR3 spans 16 residues. J lost 5 bases, V lost 1 base, and 5 bases had no gene match. Per the germline V gene, CDR1 is LGHNA and CDR2 is YSLEER. CDR3 sequence reads: CASSQAERGGNNEQFF. CDR3 DNA sequence: TGCGCCAGCAGCCAAGCAGAGCGGGGGGGAAACAATGAGCAGTTCTTC.

There are a few counts of this clone. In DNA, the CDR3 is TGTGCCAGCAGCTCATCCGGGACAGGGTTCCAGCCCCAGCATTTT. It specifies CASSSSGTGFQPQHF. The rearrangement links TRBV28 to TRBJ1-5; 9 bases align to TRBD1. Germline V gives CDR1 MDHEN, CDR2 SYDVKM. The V and J ends lost 6 bases and 7 bases, in that order; junction bases with no gene match: 10. The CDR3 contains 15 residues.

This chain joins TRBV7-2 and TRBJ2-7, with 11 nucleotides matching TRBD2. This CDR3 is built from 15 residues. Germline V gives CDR1 SGHTA, CDR2 FQGNSA. The junction had 3 bases not matched to a gene; V was cut back by 5 bases and J by 0 bases. CDR3 DNA: TGTGCCAGCAGCCCCACTAGCGGGGGCTCCTACGAGCAGTACTTC. It yields the protein CASSPTSGGSYEQYF. The full variable domain, its missing parts supplied by reference TRBV7-2 and TRBJ2-7, is GAGVSQSPSNKVTEKGKDVELRCDPISGHTALYWYRQSLGQGLEFLIYFQGNSAPDKSGLPSDRFSAERTGGSVSTLTIQRTQQEDSAVYLCASSPTSGGSYEQYFGPGTRLTVT.

The chain has TRBV29-1 and TRBJ2-7; D not resolved. Germline V lookup: CDR1 SQVTM, CDR2 ANQGSEA. The CDR3 length is 15 residues. V was trimmed by 1 base and J by 1 base, leaving 14 bases between them. The CDR3 protein is CSVEGPLAGSYEQYF. In DNA, the CDR3 is TGCAGCGTTGAAGGCCCACTGGCAGGTTCCTACGAGCAGTACTTC.

The chain uses TRBV6-1 and TRBJ1-2; weak D call: TRBD1 (5 bases). The CDR3 runs 13 residues. CDR1 and CDR2 from the germline V gene are MNHNS and SASEGT. Between the trimmed V and J ends, which lost 8 bases and 5 bases, there was a span of 15 bases. CDR3 DNA sequence: TGTGCCAGCGGGTCGGGGGGTTGGTATGGCTACACCTTC. As protein: CASGSGGWYGYTF.

This chain's CDR3 is CASRPGDNQPQHF. The CDR3 DNA reads TGTGCCAGCAGACCCGGGGACAATCAGCCCCAGCATTTT. This rearrangement joins TRBV6-5 to TRBJ1-5; no clear D. Germline V lookup: CDR1 MNHEY, CDR2 SVGAGI. There are 13 residues in the CDR3. Trimming took 6 bases from V and 3 from J, leaving 9 bases between them.

This chain links TRBV11-2 with TRBJ2-3; 7 bases are shared with TRBD2. CDR1 and CDR2 (germline): SGHAT, FQNNGV. The CDR3 covers 16 residues. V lost 5 bases, J lost 4 bases, and 12 bases stayed unmatched. Here the CDR3 reads CASSPRERGSADTQYF. The CDR3 region has the DNA TGTGCCAGCAGCCCGCGGGAGAGGGGAAGCGCAGATACGCAGTATTTT.

This clone occurred many times. V and J are TRBV10-1 and TRBJ2-3; perhaps TRBD2 as D (5 bases). V lost 2 bases and J 3 bases, leaving 12 bases between the germline ends. Germline assignment: CDR1 WNHNN and CDR2 SYGVQD (reference sequence). This CDR3 spans 15 amino acids. CDR3 in DNA: TGCGCCAGCAGTGAGGGACGGGATCGGACAGATACGCAGTATTTT. Translation gives CASSEGRDRTDTQYF.

This clone has only a few counts. V and J are TRBV7-2 and TRBJ2-4, with TRBD1 identical over 8 bases. This CDR3 region has 19 residues. Germline CDR1 SGHTA, CDR2 FQGNSA. J gave up 1 base and V 1 base, and 12 bases lay outside the gene matches. The CDR3 region is CASSLETGDLLSAKNIQYF. The CDR3 DNA sequence: TGTGCCAGCAGCTTAGAGACAGGGGACCTTCTCTCTGCCAAAAACATTCAGTACTTC.

The chain uses TRBV6-4 and TRBJ2-1, with 8 nucleotides matching TRBD2. The CDR3 loop spans 15 amino acids. Trimming cost V 5 bases and J 0 bases; bases outside gene matches: 3. Per germline, CDR1 MRHNA and CDR2 SNTAGT. The CDR3, as DNA: TGTGCCAGCAGTCCCAGCGGGAGCTCCTACAATGAGCAGTTCTTC. Residues: CASSPSGSSYNEQFF.

The chain combines TRBV29-1 with TRBJ1-1, with unresolved D. Germline lookup yields CDR1 SQVTM and CDR2 ANQGSEA. Trimming removed 5 bases from V and 4 bases from J, with 14 bases in between. CDR3 length: 13 residues. CDR3 protein: CSVIRGVVTEAFF. DNA for the CDR3: TGCAGCGTTATTCGGGGAGTAGTCACTGAAGCTTTCTTT. The full variable domain, rest sourced from reference TRBV29-1 and TRBJ1-1, is SAVISQKPSRDICQRGTSLTIQCQVDSQVTMMFWYRQQPGQSLTLIATANQGSEATYESGFVIDKFPISRPNLTFSTLTVSNMSPEDSSIYLCSVIRGVVTEAFFGQGTRLTVV.

This clone showed up just a few times. V gene TRBV18 combines with J gene TRBJ2-7, with D hard to call. V gave up 0 bases and J gave up 2 bases, with 11 bases separating them. CDR3 length equals 15 residues. CDR1 is KGHSH, CDR2 LQKENI, per germline. This chain's CDR3 is CASSPPPLNTYEQYF. The CDR3 nucleotides are TGTGCCAGCTCACCACCCCCTCTAAATACCTACGAGCAGTACTTC.

The chain's CDR3 is CASSRTFSLSKLFF. The CDR3 bases are TGTGCCAGCAGCCGGACATTTTCTCTGTCGAAACTGTTTTTT. The chain couples TRBV28 to TRBJ1-4, with TRBD1 as a possible D gene (5 bases). Germline lookup yields CDR1 MDHEN and CDR2 SYDVKM. This CDR3 is built from 14 residues. V lost 6 bases and J lost 11, with 19 bases in between.

The V gene is TRBV27, the J gene TRBJ2-7; 11 nucleotides line up with TRBD2. Trimming at V came to 5 bases and at J to 3 bases, leaving 6 bases not matched to a gene. Germline CDR1 is MNHEY and CDR2 is SMNVEV (reference sequence). The CDR3 loop spans 15 amino acids. CDR3: CASSPLAGGLYEQYF. The CDR3 nucleotides read TGTGCCAGCAGTCCGCTAGCGGGAGGACTCTACGAGCAGTACTTC.

The chain links TRBV29-1 to TRBJ2-3; 7 bases match TRBD2. The CDR3 covers 15 residues. With 5 bases clipped from V and 2 bases from J, the junction kept 10 bases outside the gene matches. Germline V gene data show CDR1 as SQVTM and CDR2 as ANQGSEA. CDR3 DNA sequence: TGCAGCGTTTCCGTCCTAGCGGCCAACACAGATACGCAGTATTTT. It yields the protein CSVSVLAANTDTQYF.

The rearrangement joins TRBV5-6 to TRBJ1-2, with D maybe TRBD1 (5 bases). V was cut by 0 bases and J by 4 bases, with 7 bases left in between. The CDR3 extends over 13 amino acids. Germline CDR1 SGHDT, CDR2 YYEEEE. The CDR3 reads CASSLGQTYGYTF. The CDR3 nucleotides read TGTGCCAGCAGCTTGGGACAGACCTATGGCTACACCTTC.

The V call is TRBV5-1, the J call TRBJ2-7, with TRBD2 matching 14 bases. The J segment lost 1 base and the V segment lost 4 bases, leaving 7 bases of the junction unmatched. Per germline, CDR1 SGHRS and CDR2 YFSETQ. The length of the CDR3 is 17 residues. The CDR3 reads CASSGGTSGSVSYEQYF. CDR3 coding DNA: TGCGCCAGCAGCGGGGGGACTAGCGGGAGCGTATCCTACGAGCAGTACTTC.

The V call is TRBV5-6, the J call TRBJ1-2, with TRBD1 matching 7 bases. The V gene's germline CDR1 is SGHDT and CDR2 YYEEEE. The trim removed 4 bases at V and 4 bases at J, leaving 16 bases unmatched. CDR3 length: 17 amino acids. The chain's CDR3 is CASSPRPGQLPLYGYTF. CDR3 coding DNA: TGTGCCAGCAGCCCCCGCCCGGGACAGCTACCACTCTATGGCTACACCTTC.

This chain uses TRBV6-5 with TRBJ2-7, with 7 bases aligning to TRBD1. Trimming at V came to 5 bases and at J to 4 bases, leaving 8 bases not matched to a gene. The length of the CDR3 is 14 residues. Germline CDR1 MNHEY, CDR2 SVGAGI. This CDR3 reads CASSARTGRYEQYF. CDR3 sequence (DNA): TGTGCCAGCAGTGCTAGGACAGGAAGATACGAGCAGTACTTC.

This CDR3 reads CASSTQNTEAFF. The CDR3 DNA reads as TGTGCCAGCAGTACACAGAACACTGAAGCTTTCTTT. J is TRBJ1-1 and V is TRBV6-5; D call uncertain. Deletions cut 5 bases from V and 1 base from J, with 5 bases between. The CDR3 has 12 residues. Germline values: CDR1 MNHEY, CDR2 SVGAGI.

V is TRBV6-5 and J is TRBJ2-1; D gene uncertain. V was pared by 3 bases and J by 5 bases, with 8 bases between. The CDR3 runs 13 residues. CDR1 and CDR2 (germline): MNHEY, SVGAGI. This chain's CDR3 is CASSYNQDNEQFF. The CDR3 bases are TGTGCCAGCAGTTATAATCAGGACAATGAGCAGTTCTTC.

The chain joins TRBV27 to TRBJ1-5; the D gene is possibly TRBD1 (6 bases). V was trimmed by 6 bases and J by 2 bases, leaving 11 bases between them. The germline V gene has CDR1 MNHEY and CDR2 SMNVEV (reference sequence). This CDR3 region has 14 residues. The CDR3 DNA sequence: TGTGCCAGCAGCCCAGGGGTAGGCAATCAGCCCCAGCATTTT. Its translation is CASSPGVGNQPQHF.

This rearrangement joins TRBV4-3 to TRBJ1-1; D unclear. The CDR3 extends over 15 amino acids. The germline V and J ends were trimmed by 4 bases and 2 bases, with 14 bases remaining between them. Looked up from germline, CDR1 is LGHNA and CDR2 is YSLEER. DNA for the CDR3: TGCGCCAGCAGCCCCCAGTGGGCCAGCAACACTGAAGCTTTCTTT. It specifies CASSPQWASNTEAFF.

This clone has only a few counts. The chain combines TRBV6-1 with TRBJ1-4, with 9 bases fitting TRBD1. The CDR3 has 15 residues. Per germline, CDR1 MNHNS and CDR2 SASEGT. V shed 2 bases, J shed 7 bases, and the junction held 5 bases outside the gene matches. The CDR3 region is CASSEHLQGAEKLFF. CDR3 nucleotides: TGTGCCAGCAGTGAACACCTACAGGGGGCTGAAAAACTGTTTTTT.

The CDR3 DNA reads TGTGCCAGCAGCCAGGGACTAGCGGCTCATTCCTACAATGAGCAGTTCTTC. It specifies CASSQGLAAHSYNEQFF. V usage is TRBV14 and J usage is TRBJ2-1, with TRBD2 matching 11 bases. The junction had 5 bases not matched to a gene; V was cut back by 3 bases and J by 1 base. The CDR3 has 17 residues. Germline CDR1 and CDR2: SGHDN and FVKESK.

This clone was counted only a few times. The rearrangement uses TRBV6-1 and TRBJ2-3; 7 bases line up with TRBD2. V was clipped by 1 base and J by 4 bases; unmatched bases: 8. The CDR3 totals 16 residues. Germline V lookup: CDR1 MNHNS, CDR2 SASEGT. The CDR3 coding sequence is TGTGCCAGCAGTGAAGAGGGAGGGGCGGGCCCAGATACGCAGTATTTT. Translated: CASSEEGGAGPDTQYF.